The entry below describes one T cell receptor beta chain. The repertoire was sequenced with immunoSEQ multiplex PCR; TCRdb's copy has only in-frame clones and lacks some. The data hold 400,000 to 500,000 clones, with around 89% observed a single time. This record comes from a study of blood T cell repertoires in COVID-19. Cohorts were determined from participant-reported clinical history. The TCR sequence derives from a woman aged 40 to 55 who had recovered from COVID-19. The specimen sequenced was PBMCs or T cells enriched from blood (not recorded which).

The CDR3 DNA is TGTGCCAGCAGTGCCGCCAGGGATTTCACTGAAGCTTTCTTT. This sequence encodes CASSAARDFTEAFF. This chain connects TRBV25-1 to TRBJ1-1; D perhaps matches TRBD1 (5 bases). V was shortened by 4 bases and J by 4 bases, with 13 bases between the two germline ends. Germline CDR1 MGHDK, CDR2 SYGVNS. The CDR3 spans 14 residues.